These T cell receptor beta chains were read from a single sample in a study of pediatric ulcerative colitis. Clones were read by immunoSEQ multiplex PCR, and TCRdb kept only the in-frame ones, dropping some. In the table there are 15,000 to 20,000 clones, roughly 80% of which are singletons. The specimen was gut tissue. The receptor source for this set is a boy younger than 18 who was a control in a study of pediatric ulcerative colitis. Both conserved end residues are part of each CDR3. Fields, in order: V gene, J gene, D gene, clone size, CDR3 DNA, CDR3 protein. A D gene is named only where the DNA matches it firmly. Size is stated for part of the rows, as once, few or many counts, or as a class when the clone is expanded.

TRBV5-1,TRBJ1-2,NA,NA,TGCGCCAGCAGCCCGGGACACACAAACTATGGCTACACCTTC,CASSPGHTNYGYTF
TRBV5-1,TRBJ2-3,TRBD2,NA,TGCGCCAGCAGCTCCCACCTTAGCGGGAGCCTCGATACGCAGTATTTT,CASSSHLSGSLDTQYF
TRBV19,TRBJ1-2,NA,NA,TGTGCCAGTAGTAGGTTTGGGACGGAAAACTATGGCTACACCTTC,CASSRFGTENYGYTF
TRBV4-3,TRBJ2-2,NA,NA,TGCGCCAGCAGCCAAAAAGCGAGAGGTTGGACCGGGGAGCTGTTTTTT,CASSQKARGWTGELFF
TRBV7-2,TRBJ2-3,TRBD2,NA,TGTGCCAGCAGCTTAACCGGACTAGCAACCGGGCTCCGCACAGATACGCAGTATTTT,CASSLTGLATGLRTDTQYF
TRBV5-4,TRBJ2-1,NA,NA,TGTGCCAGCAGCTTGAGTCCAGCGGATGGTCTGTTCTTC,CASSLSPADGLFF
TRBV7-2,TRBJ2-2,TRBD2,few,TGTGCCAGCAGCTACGGACTAGCGGGAGTGAACACCGGGGAGCTGTTTTTT,CASSYGLAGVNTGELFF
TRBV19,TRBJ1-2,NA,few,TGTGCCAGTAGCCGAGGGGGTAACTATGGCTACACCTTC,CASSRGGNYGYTF
TRBV25-1,TRBJ2-2,NA,NA,TGTGCCAGCAGTAGGTCTAACACCGGGGAGCTGTTTTTT,CASSRSNTGELFF
TRBV13,TRBJ1-6,TRBD1,few,TGTGCCAGCAGCTTAGGCCGGGGACAGGGAGCACCCCTCCACTTT,CASSLGRGQGAPLHF
TRBV14,TRBJ1-2,TRBD1,NA,TGTGCCAGCAGCCCCGGGAACAGGGGAGGCTACACCTTC,CASSPGNRGGYTF
TRBV4-1,TRBJ2-1,NA,NA,TGCGCCAGCAGCCTTCTGCGACTGAACAATGAGCAGTTCTTC,CASSLLRLNNEQFF
TRBV5-6,TRBJ1-1,NA,once,TGTGCCAGCAGGCGGGGACACCTTGAAGCTTTCTTT,CASRRGHLEAFF
TRBV7-2,TRBJ1-1,NA,NA,TGTGCCAGCAGCCCCCAGGGTGGGGAAACTGAAGCTTTCTTT,CASSPQGGETEAFF
TRBV5-4,TRBJ2-5,NA,NA,TGTGCCAGCAGCCCTGGGTTAGGGGGTGGGGCAGAGACCCAGTACTTC,CASSPGLGGGAETQYF